The subject of this entry is one TCR beta chain. Its antigen is not identified. The sample comes from a study of radiotherapy plus CTLA-4 blockade in lung cancer. Study-wide background: Objective responses were documented in about 20% of patients, with disease control in roughly 30%. Study findings and constraints: Clones of tumor-derived TCRs expanded in blood after radiotherapy plus ipilimumab.

V dropped 6 bases and J dropped 1 base, with 11 bases sitting between them. Germline V lookup: CDR1 SGHRS, CDR2 YFSETQ. The CDR3 extends over 15 amino acids. Profiled with immunoSEQ multiplex PCR; TCRdb holds only in-frame clones, not every one. The data hold about 110,000 clones, with roughly 84% observed a single time. The source of this sequence is a human donor with non-small cell lung cancer that progressed on radiotherapy plus ipilimumab. Some clones in this sample may be carry-over from other donors' samples. The material sequenced was peripheral blood, taken from a patient treated with radiotherapy plus ipilimumab. The genes are TRBV5-1 and TRBJ2-6; D is ambiguous. The CDR3 nucleotides are TGCGCCAGCAACCAGGTCGCTTCTGGGGCCAACGTCCTGACTTTC. It specifies CASNQVASGANVLTF.